This T cell receptor (beta chain) was recorded in a study of cytomegalovirus exposure and HLA in healthy donors. Study details: A prior study identified 110 million or so unique TCR beta sequences from around 180 million T cells. When just under 400 donors were genotyped, over 80% of them were found to fall in the Caucasian-associated ancestry cluster. A data release that came early held approximately 85 million unique TCRs from HLA-typed donors.

The trim removed 7 bases at V and 0 bases at J, leaving 7 bases unmatched. There are 15 residues in the CDR3. Per germline, CDR1 SNHLY and CDR2 FYNNEI. Primers: 60 Vbeta forward and 13 Jbeta reverse. Profiling relied on immunoSEQ multiplex PCR, and the TCRdb table lists in-frame clones only, not all of them. The data contain some 200,000 clones, around 85% of them singletons. Donors consisted of healthy bone marrow donors. The clonotype was recovered from a man aged 40-49 years in good health and CMV-seropositive. Sequenced sample: PBMCs. The chain couples TRBV2 to TRBJ1-1; 8 positions agree with TRBD1. CDR3 amino acids: CASNWGQAMNTEAFF. As DNA, the CDR3 is TGTGCCAGCAACTGGGGACAGGCGATGAACACTGAAGCTTTCTTT.